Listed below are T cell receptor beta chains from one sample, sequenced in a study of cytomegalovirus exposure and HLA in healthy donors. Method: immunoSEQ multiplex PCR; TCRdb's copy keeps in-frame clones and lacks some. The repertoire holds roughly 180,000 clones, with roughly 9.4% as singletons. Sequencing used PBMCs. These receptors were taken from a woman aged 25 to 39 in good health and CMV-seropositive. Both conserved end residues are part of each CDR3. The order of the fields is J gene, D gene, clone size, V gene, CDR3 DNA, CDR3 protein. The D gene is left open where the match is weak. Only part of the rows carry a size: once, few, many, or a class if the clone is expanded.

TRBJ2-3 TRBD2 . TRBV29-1 TGCAGCGCGGGACTAGCGGGAGCTACGCAGTATTTT CSAGLAGATQYF
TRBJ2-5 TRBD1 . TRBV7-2 TGTGCCAGCAGCACTAGGACAGGGAGGGAGACCCAGTACTTC CASSTRTGRETQYF
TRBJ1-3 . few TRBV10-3 TGTGCCATCAGTGAGTCAGAATCCTACTCTGGAAACACCATATATTTT CAISESESYSGNTIYF
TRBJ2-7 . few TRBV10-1 TGCGCCAGCAGTGAGTCAAGGACGGGGTTTGGGCCTTGCCTCTACGAGCAGTACTTC CASSESRTGFGPCLYEQYF
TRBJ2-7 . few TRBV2 TGTGCCAGCAGTGAGCGACTCCTCGGAGAGCAGTACTTC CASSERLLGEQYF
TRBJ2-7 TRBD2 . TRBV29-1 TGCAGCGTGGGAAGCGGGGGTATTCACTACGAGCAGTACTTC CSVGSGGIHYEQYF
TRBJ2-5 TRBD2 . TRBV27 TGTGCCAGCAGTTTGGCGGGAGGGGTGGCTCAGTACTTC CASSLAGGVAQYF
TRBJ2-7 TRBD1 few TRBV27 TGTGCCAGCAGACGGACCGGGACAGGGTCCTACGAGCAGTACTTC CASRRTGTGSYEQYF
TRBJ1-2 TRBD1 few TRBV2 TGTGCCAGCAATGGACAGGGGGCGATCTATGGCTACACCTTC CASNGQGAIYGYTF
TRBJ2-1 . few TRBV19 TGTGCCAGTAGTATTCGGACAGATCCAATGAATGAGCAGTTCTTC CASSIRTDPMNEQFF
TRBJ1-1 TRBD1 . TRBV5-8 TGTGCCAGCAGCTCCTCCGTCTGGGACAGGGAGGCTTTCTTT CASSSSVWDREAFF
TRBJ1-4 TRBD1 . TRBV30 TGTGCCTGGAGGCCCTTGACGGGGACAGGGGGCGAAAAACTGTTTTTT CAWRPLTGTGGEKLFF
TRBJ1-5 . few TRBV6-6 TGTGCCAGCAGTTACTCTCCAATTAGCAATCAGCCCCAGCATTTT CASSYSPISNQPQHF
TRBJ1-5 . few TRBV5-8 TGTGCCAGCAGTAACGTAGGGGCCCGACAGCCCCAGCATTTT CASSNVGARQPQHF
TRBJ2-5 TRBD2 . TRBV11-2 TGTGCCAGCAGCAACCCTAGCGGGAGGGGGGAGACCCAGTACTTC CASSNPSGRGETQYF
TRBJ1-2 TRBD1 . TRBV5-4 TGTGCCAGCAGCTTAACAGGGGGCGGTGGCTACACCTTC CASSLTGGGGYTF
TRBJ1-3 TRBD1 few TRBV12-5 TGTGCTAGTGGTTTCGCTGTGACAGGGTTGGGAAACACCATATATTTT CASGFAVTGLGNTIYF
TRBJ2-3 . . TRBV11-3 TGTGCCAGCAGCCGGGGGTTCTCAGATACGCAGTATTTT CASSRGFSDTQYF
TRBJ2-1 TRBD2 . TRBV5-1 TGCGCCAGCAGTCTCTTAATCGGGACTAGCGGGAGTAGTGAGCAGTTCTTC CASSLLIGTSGSSEQFF
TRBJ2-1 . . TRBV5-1 TGCGCCAGCAGCTCTCTTCCCGGGACAACGAATGAGCAGTTCTTC CASSSLPGTTNEQFF
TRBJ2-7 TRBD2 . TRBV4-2 TGTGCCAGCAGCCAGCATAGCGGGCCCTACGAGCAGTACTTC CASSQHSGPYEQYF
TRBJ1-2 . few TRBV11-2 TGTGCCAGCAGCTTAGACAGGGCCCCTCTTGGGTATGGCTACACCTTC CASSLDRAPLGYGYTF
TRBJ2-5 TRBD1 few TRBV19 TGTGCCAGTAGTATGTTGGGGAGGACAGGGGAGCAAGAGACCCAGTACTTC CASSMLGRTGEQETQYF
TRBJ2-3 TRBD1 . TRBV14 TGTGCCAGCAGCCGAGGGGACAGGGGGCTGGTAGATACGCAGTATTTT CASSRGDRGLVDTQYF
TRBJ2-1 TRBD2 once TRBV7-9 TGTGCCAGCAGCTTACCTTCCCCCCCGACTAGCGGGAATGAGCAGTTCTTC CASSLPSPPTSGNEQFF
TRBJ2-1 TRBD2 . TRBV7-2 TGTGCCAGCAGCTTGGGGGGGTCCTACAATGAGCAGTTCTTC CASSLGGSYNEQFF
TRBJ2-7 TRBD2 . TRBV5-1 TGCGCCAGCAGCTTAGGCCCAACTAGCGTTGACTACGAGCAGTACTTC CASSLGPTSVDYEQYF
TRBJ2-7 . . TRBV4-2 TGTGCCAGCAGCCAACGTCCTACGGCTCCGGGACACCTTTACGAGCAGTACTTC CASSQRPTAPGHLYEQYF
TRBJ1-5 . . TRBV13 TGTGCCAGCAGCTTGGGAGGAGGACAGCCCCAGCATTTT CASSLGGGQPQHF
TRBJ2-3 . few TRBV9 TGTGCCAGCAGCGTAGACGGGACAGATACGCAGTATTTT CASSVDGTDTQYF
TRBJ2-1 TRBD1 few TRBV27 TGTGCCAGCAGACTAACCGGGACAGTCCACAATGAGCAGTTCTTC CASRLTGTVHNEQFF
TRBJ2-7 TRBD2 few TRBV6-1 TGTGCCAGCAGGCCGGGACTACCAGTACCCTACGAGCAGTACTTC CASRPGLPVPYEQYF
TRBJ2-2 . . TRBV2 TGTGCCAGCAGGGCCCCGTACACCGGGGAGCTGTTTTTT CASRAPYTGELFF
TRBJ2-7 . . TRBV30 TGTGCCTGGGCCATGAGCTTCTACGAGCAGTACTTC CAWAMSFYEQYF
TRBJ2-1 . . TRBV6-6 TGTGCCAGCAGTCCCCGGAGTCTCAGCTCCTACAATGAGCAGTTCTTC CASSPRSLSSYNEQFF
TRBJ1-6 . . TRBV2 TGTGCCAGCAGTGAAGCGGAGATCAATAATTCACCCCTCCACTTT CASSEAEINNSPLHF
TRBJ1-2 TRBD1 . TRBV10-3 TGTGCCATCACAGACAGGGGGGCTAACTATGGCTACACCTTC CAITDRGANYGYTF
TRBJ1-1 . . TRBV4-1 TGCGCCAGCAGCCAACTGGACATGAACACTGAAGCTTTCTTT CASSQLDMNTEAFF
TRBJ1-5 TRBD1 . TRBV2 TGTGCCAGCAGTGAAAAGGGAGACAGGGTCTACAGCCAGCCCCAGCATTTT CASSEKGDRVYSQPQHF
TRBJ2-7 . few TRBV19 TGTGCCAGTAGTATCGGGTTTAGGGGATCCTACGAGCAGTACTTC CASSIGFRGSYEQYF
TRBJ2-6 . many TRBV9 TGTGCCAGCGGCAACCCATCCGGGGCCAACGTCCTGACTTTC CASGNPSGANVLTF
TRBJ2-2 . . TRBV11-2 TGTGCCAGCAGCATCGGAGGGCCAACCACCGGGGAGCTGTTTTTT CASSIGGPTTGELFF
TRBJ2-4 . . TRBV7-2 TGTGCCAGCAGCTTACAGGGTTTTCGTAGCATGCCAGCCAAAAACATTCAGTACTTC CASSLQGFRSMPAKNIQYF
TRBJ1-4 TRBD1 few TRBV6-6 TGTGCCAGCAGTTACCGGACGACAGGGCTTAATGAAAAACTGTTTTTT CASSYRTTGLNEKLFF
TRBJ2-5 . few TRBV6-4 TGTGCCAGCAGTATGACCCCAGGGGGCGGGGGAGAGACCCAGTACTTC CASSMTPGGGGETQYF
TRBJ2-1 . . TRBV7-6 TGTGCCAGCAGCTTAGGTCGGGAGCCCCCCAATGAGCAGTTCTTC CASSLGREPPNEQFF
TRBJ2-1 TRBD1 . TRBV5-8 TGTGCCAGCAGCTTGGACAGGGGGTACAATGAGCAGTTCTTC CASSLDRGYNEQFF
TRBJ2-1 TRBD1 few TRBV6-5 TGTGCCAGCAGACAGGGGTCTAGCTCCTACAATGAGCAGTTCTTC CASRQGSSSYNEQFF
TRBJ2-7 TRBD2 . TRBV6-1 TGTGCCAGCAGGCGACTAGCGGGAGTCTTGCTGGAGCAGTACTTC CASRRLAGVLLEQYF
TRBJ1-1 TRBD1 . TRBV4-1 TGCGCCAGCAGCCAGGGACAGGGTGCGAACACTGAAGCTTTCTTT CASSQGQGANTEAFF
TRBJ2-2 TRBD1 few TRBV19 TGTGCCAGTAGTGCCGTCCCGGGACAGGGGCCGGGGGGCACCGGGGAGCTGTTTTTT CASSAVPGQGPGGTGELFF
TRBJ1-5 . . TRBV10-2 TGCGCCAGTACTAGACGGACTAATCAGCCCCAGCATTTT CASTRRTNQPQHF
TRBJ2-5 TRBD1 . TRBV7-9 TGTGCCAGCGGAACGAGACAGGGTGGGGAGACCCAGTACTTC CASGTRQGGETQYF
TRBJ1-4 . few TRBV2 TGTGCCAGCTGGGGCGAAAAACTGTTTTTT CASWGEKLFF
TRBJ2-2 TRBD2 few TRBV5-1 TGCGCCAGCCGCAGCGGGAGTACCAACACCGGGGAGCTGTTTTTT CASRSGSTNTGELFF
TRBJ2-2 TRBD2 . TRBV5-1 TGCGCCAGCAGCACCTTAGCGGGCTCCACCGGGGAGCTGTTTTTT CASSTLAGSTGELFF
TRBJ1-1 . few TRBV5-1 TGCGCCAGCAGCCCCGGACAGAGGGGAATGAACACTGAAGCTTTCTTT CASSPGQRGMNTEAFF